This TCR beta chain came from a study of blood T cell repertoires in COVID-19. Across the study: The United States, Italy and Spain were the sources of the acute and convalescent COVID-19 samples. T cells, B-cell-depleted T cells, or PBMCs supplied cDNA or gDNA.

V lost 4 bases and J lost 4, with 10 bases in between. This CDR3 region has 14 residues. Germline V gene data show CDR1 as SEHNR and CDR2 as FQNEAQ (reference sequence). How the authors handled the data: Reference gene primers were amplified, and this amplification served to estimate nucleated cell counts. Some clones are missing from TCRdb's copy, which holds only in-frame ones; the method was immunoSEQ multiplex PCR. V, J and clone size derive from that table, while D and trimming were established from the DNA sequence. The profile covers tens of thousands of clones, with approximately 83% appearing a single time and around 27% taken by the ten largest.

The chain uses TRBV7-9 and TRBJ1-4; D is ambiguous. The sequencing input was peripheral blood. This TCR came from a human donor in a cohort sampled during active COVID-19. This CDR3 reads CASSSGRGNEKLFF. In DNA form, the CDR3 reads TGTGCCAGCAGCTCGGGTCGAGGTAATGAAAAACTGTTTTTT.